This paragraph covers one T cell receptor (beta chain) sequence. What it binds is unknown. Libraries were prepared by immunoSEQ multiplex PCR; TCRdb keeps only in-frame clonotypes and omits some of them. The table lists around 120,000 clones, 85% to 95% of them singletons, with around 5% in the top ten. The data derive from a study of T cell responses to AZD1222 COVID-19 vaccine. Broader study findings: CD4 TCRs associated with vaccination spanned spike, dominating at 160-218 and 743-854.

V shed 0 bases and J 0 bases; nucleotides not matched to a gene: 1. CDR3 size: 15 residues. Looked up from germline, CDR1 is SGDLS and CDR2 is YYNGEE. The rearrangement links TRBV9 to TRBJ2-3, with 7 nucleotides matching TRBD2. This receptor was taken from an adult who received the AZD1222 COVID-19 vaccine. Sequenced material: peripheral blood, taken 28 days after the second AZD1222 dose. CDR3 coding DNA: TGTGCCAGCAGCGTAGGAGCGGGGAGCACAGATACGCAGTATTTT. It is translated as CASSVGAGSTDTQYF.